This is a list of T cell receptor beta chains from one sample in a study of shared clonotypes between healthy human individuals. Only in-frame clones appear in the TCRdb table, and some are missing; sequencing was by immunoSEQ multiplex PCR. In the table there are some 680,000 clones, 73% of which are singletons. Material: memory CD4+ T cells sorted from blood. The source is a woman younger than 45 in good health. Both conserved end residues are part of each CDR3. Each record gives: clone size, J gene, V gene, CDR3 protein. Clone size, where shown, is once, few, many, or a class for clones that have expanded.

abundance: -
j_gene: TRBJ2-7
v_gene: TRBV15
CDR3aa: CATSRDGGSEQYF

abundance: -
j_gene: TRBJ2-3
v_gene: TRBV29-1
CDR3aa: CSVLRGGGTDTQYF

abundance: -
j_gene: TRBJ2-2
v_gene: TRBV2
CDR3aa: CASREDSVATGELFF

abundance: -
j_gene: TRBJ2-2
v_gene: TRBV5-1
CDR3aa: CASSLEPSYSTGELFF

abundance: -
j_gene: TRBJ2-1
v_gene: TRBV28
CDR3aa: CASSRTSDFINEQFF

abundance: few
j_gene: TRBJ1-2
v_gene: TRBV6-5
CDR3aa: CASSYDREVSGYTF

abundance: -
j_gene: TRBJ1-5
v_gene: TRBV4-1
CDR3aa: CASSQEGGNSNQPQHF

abundance: -
j_gene: TRBJ1-2
v_gene: TRBV6-1
CDR3aa: CASSWAGGSQYGYTF

abundance: -
j_gene: TRBJ2-5
v_gene: TRBV29-1
CDR3aa: CSVSGSRETQYF

abundance: -
j_gene: TRBJ1-2
v_gene: TRBV27
CDR3aa: CASSPGTHRGYTF

abundance: -
j_gene: TRBJ2-1
v_gene: TRBV9
CDR3aa: CASSILNEQFF

abundance: -
j_gene: TRBJ2-5
v_gene: TRBV7-8
CDR3aa: CASSPLAGVRETQYF

abundance: -
j_gene: TRBJ2-3
v_gene: TRBV6-1
CDR3aa: CASSEGVGGADTQYF

abundance: -
j_gene: TRBJ1-5
v_gene: TRBV28
CDR3aa: CASSLSRGDQPQHF

abundance: -
j_gene: TRBJ1-2
v_gene: TRBV27
CDR3aa: CASSVGDGTFYGYTF

abundance: few
j_gene: TRBJ2-2
v_gene: TRBV19
CDR3aa: CASNVAGGGGELFF

abundance: -
j_gene: TRBJ1-2
v_gene: TRBV5-1
CDR3aa: CASSLLGTSLYGYTF

abundance: -
j_gene: TRBJ2-7
v_gene: TRBV4-2
CDR3aa: CASSQGGSYEQYF

abundance: many
j_gene: TRBJ2-5
v_gene: TRBV5-1
CDR3aa: CASSSGTGRETQYF

abundance: -
j_gene: TRBJ2-7
v_gene: TRBV27
CDR3aa: CASKLPGTYEQYF

abundance: once
j_gene: TRBJ2-7
v_gene: TRBV28
CDR3aa: CASTLIGRVSEQYF

abundance: -
j_gene: TRBJ1-2
v_gene: TRBV11-2
CDR3aa: CASSLSTAGYTF

abundance: few
j_gene: TRBJ2-7
v_gene: TRBV10-2
CDR3aa: CASSPGDGFEQYF

abundance: few
j_gene: TRBJ2-7
v_gene: TRBV7-9
CDR3aa: CASSQTRNYEQYF

abundance: -
j_gene: TRBJ1-5
v_gene: TRBV27
CDR3aa: CASSRTGGGNQPQHF

abundance: -
j_gene: TRBJ2-6
v_gene: TRBV19
CDR3aa: CASSPRGTGGAKPSGANVLTF

abundance: once
j_gene: TRBJ1-1
v_gene: TRBV9
CDR3aa: CASSVEVGAGMNTEAFF

abundance: -
j_gene: TRBJ1-5
v_gene: TRBV2
CDR3aa: CASSEDGARNQPQHF